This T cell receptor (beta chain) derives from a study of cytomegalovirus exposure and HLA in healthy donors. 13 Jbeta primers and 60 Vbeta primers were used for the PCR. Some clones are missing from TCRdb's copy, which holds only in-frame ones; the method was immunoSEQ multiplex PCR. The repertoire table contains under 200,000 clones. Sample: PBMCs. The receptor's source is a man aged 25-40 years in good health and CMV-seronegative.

DNA of the CDR3: TGTGCCAGTAGCTCCGGGACTAGCCCCAATGAGCAGTTCTTC. It encodes CASSSGTSPNEQFF. The chain joins TRBV19 to TRBJ2-1, with 9 bases lining up with TRBD2. The CDR3 sequence is 14 residues long. V shed 6 bases, J shed 6 bases, and the junction held 6 bases outside the gene matches. Germline CDR1 reads LNHDA; CDR2 reads SQIVND (reference sequence).